The rows below give T cell receptor beta chains drawn from one sample of a study of T-cell reconstitution after alpha-beta-depleted transplantation in children. MiXCR, applied by TCRdb to the PCR reads, yields one record per CDR3 protein. This table has fewer than 400,000 distinct CDR3 sequences, around 20% appearing once. The material sequenced was PBMCs from the stem cell graft donor, taken from the stem cell graft. The receptors come from a human donor who donated a stem cell graft to a child with acute myeloid leukemia. The CDR3 runs from the conserved cysteine through the conserved F or W. D genes are given only for firm matches. Size tells how often a clone was seen (once, few, many) or the class of an expanded clone, and some rows leave it out.

V	D	J	size	CDR3	DNA
TRBV20-1	-	TRBJ2-5	many	CSASFQETQYF	TGCAGTGCTAGTTTCCAAGAGACCCAGTACTTC
TRBV7-2	-	TRBJ2-6	many	CASTLTGSGANVLTF	TGTGCCAGCACCCTAACAGGTTCTGGGGCCAACGTCCTGACTTTC
TRBV11-1	-	TRBJ2-5	-	CASSLGPSETQYF	TGTGCCAGCAGCTTAGGACCATCGGAGACCCAGTACTTC
TRBV12-3/TRBV12-4	-	TRBJ1-6	many	CASTAGLQGLPLHF	TGTGCCAGCACCGCGGGTCTACAGGGATTACCCCTCCACTTT
TRBV20-1	-	TRBJ2-7	many	CSAPEGRVYEQYF	TGCAGTGCACCCGAGGGGCGGGTATACGAGCAGTACTTC
TRBV25-1	-	TRBJ2-1	few	CASSESGSRSHLLSSYNEQFF	TGTGCCAGCAGTGAATCTGGGAGCAGGTCTCACTTATTAAGCTCCTACAATGAGCAGTTCTTC
TRBV11-2	-	TRBJ2-1	-	CASRQFGRGSYNEQFF	TGTGCCAGCAGACAATTCGGGCGGGGCTCCTACAATGAGCAGTTCTTC
TRBV4-2	-	TRBJ2-7	-	CASSQAGGSYYF	TGTGCCAGCAGCCAAGCTGGGGGGAGTTACTACTTC
TRBV29-1	-	TRBJ1-4	many	CSVGLAGPREKLFF	TGCAGCGTTGGACTGGCAGGGCCGCGTGAAAAACTGTTTTTT
TRBV27	-	TRBJ2-6	-	CASSLFSGANVLTF	TGTGCCAGCAGTTTATTCTCCGGGGCCAACGTCCTGACTTTC
TRBV7-2	-	TRBJ2-5	-	CASSSAGLKETQYF	TGTGCCAGCAGCTCCGCGGGCTTAAAAGAGACCCAGTACTTC
TRBV6-1	TRBD1	TRBJ2-7	many	CATQGPTTYEQYF	TGTGCCACACAGGGGCCAACTACCTACGAGCAGTACTTC
TRBV5-1	TRBD1	TRBJ2-1	-	CASSPGTGGASVWYNEQFF	TGCGCCAGCAGCCCGGGGACAGGGGGCGCATCAGTGTGGTACAATGAGCAGTTCTTC
TRBV12-3/TRBV12-4	TRBD2	TRBJ2-2	few	CASRRTSGTTGELFF	TGTGCCAGCAGGAGGACTAGCGGGACCACCGGGGAGCTGTTTTTT
TRBV29-1	TRBD1	TRBJ2-7	-	CSVGPGQGSYEQYF	TGCAGCGTTGGCCCGGGACAGGGGTCCTACGAGCAGTACTTC
TRBV20-1	TRBD2	TRBJ2-7	many	CSAPTSGGTYEQYF	TGCAGTGCTCCAACTAGCGGGGGGACCTACGAGCAGTACTTC
TRBV15	TRBD1	TRBJ1-6	few	CATSRPIPGQGSSPLHF	TGTGCCACCAGCAGACCTATACCGGGACAGGGCTCTTCACCCCTCCACTTT
TRBV20-1	TRBD2	TRBJ2-7	-	CSAAGTSGNYEQYF	TGCAGTGCTGCGGGGACTAGCGGGAACTACGAGCAGTACTTC